Detailed here is one TCR beta chain. Its antigen is unknown. This entry comes from a study of cytomegalovirus exposure and HLA in healthy donors. Study as a whole: HLA-typed donors contributed approximately 86 million unique TCRs, which were held in an early data release.

The study ran its PCR with 60 Vbeta and 13 Jbeta primers. Generated by immunoSEQ multiplex PCR, the TCRdb table keeps only in-frame clones and is missing some. This sample has fewer than 200,000 clones, with roughly 87% found just once. Study conclusions and caveats: With DRB1 most and HLA-C fewest, TCR association rates differed between HLA loci in a later analysis.

This CDR3 is built from 13 residues. Germline-derived CDR1 and CDR2 are SGHAT and FQNNGV. Trimming cost V 5 bases and J 6 bases, with 10 bases left between them. The rearrangement joins TRBV11-2 to TRBJ2-2, with D possibly matching TRBD2 (6 bases). Sequenced: PBMCs. This TCR was sampled from a girl in the first two years of life in good health and CMV-seronegative. The CDR3 here is CASSRLDSGELFF. In nucleotides, the CDR3 is TGTGCCAGCAGCCGACTAGATTCCGGGGAGCTGTTTTTT.